The rows below give T cell receptor beta chains drawn from one sample of a study of blood T cell repertoires in COVID-19. The method was immunoSEQ multiplex PCR; TCRdb's version includes in-frame clones alone and lacks a portion of them. The sample holds approximately 210,000 clones, around 88% seen once. Sequenced: peripheral blood. The receptors derive from a man aged 18 to 30 with active or convalescent COVID-19. The CDR3 runs from the conserved cysteine through the conserved F or W. Each record gives: V gene, J gene, clone size, D gene, CDR3 DNA, CDR3 protein. A D gene is named only where the DNA matches it firmly. Not every row has a clone size; where given, it reads once, few, many or a size class.

v_gene: TRBV7-9; j_gene: TRBJ2-4; abundance: .; d_gene: .; CDR3nt: TGTGCCAGCAGCTTTTCGACAGGAAACATTCAGTACTTC; CDR3aa: CASSFSTGNIQYF
v_gene: TRBV4-3; j_gene: TRBJ1-2; abundance: .; d_gene: .; CDR3nt: TGCGCCAGCAGCCCAGACTTTAACTATGGCTACACCTTC; CDR3aa: CASSPDFNYGYTF
v_gene: TRBV28; j_gene: TRBJ1-1; abundance: .; d_gene: .; CDR3nt: TGTGCCAGCCAGCCCCCCCGAGGATTTGGCACTGAAGCTTTCTTT; CDR3aa: CASQPPRGFGTEAFF
v_gene: TRBV7-9; j_gene: TRBJ1-2; abundance: once; d_gene: .; CDR3nt: TGTGCCAGCAGCCCCCAGCTTATCACAGGGATGAACTATGGCTACACCTTC; CDR3aa: CASSPQLITGMNYGYTF
v_gene: TRBV5-6; j_gene: TRBJ2-5; abundance: .; d_gene: TRBD2; CDR3nt: TGTGCCAGCAGCTTGGTTGCGCGGGAGGGCCGAGAGACCCAGTACTTC; CDR3aa: CASSLVAREGRETQYF
v_gene: TRBV12-3/TRBV12-4; j_gene: TRBJ1-1; abundance: .; d_gene: TRBD1; CDR3nt: TGTGCCAGCAGTTTAGCCGGGACAGTTGAAGCTTTCTTT; CDR3aa: CASSLAGTVEAFF
v_gene: TRBV6-6; j_gene: TRBJ2-5; abundance: .; d_gene: TRBD2; CDR3nt: TGTGCCAGCGATCGAGACATAGCGGGCCGGCAAGAGACCCAGTACTTC; CDR3aa: CASDRDIAGRQETQYF
v_gene: TRBV27; j_gene: TRBJ1-1; abundance: .; d_gene: .; CDR3nt: TGTGCCAGCAGTCCCCGTCTGAACACTGAAGCTTTCTTT; CDR3aa: CASSPRLNTEAFF
v_gene: TRBV3-1/TRBV3-2; j_gene: TRBJ2-1; abundance: .; d_gene: .; CDR3nt: TGTGCCAGCAGCCGCCTTCTAGCGAGAGGGGTCGATGAGCAGTTCTTC; CDR3aa: CASSRLLARGVDEQFF
v_gene: TRBV10-1; j_gene: TRBJ2-7; abundance: few; d_gene: TRBD2; CDR3nt: TGCGCCAGCGGTGGGAGGGATTCCCTAAACGAGCAGTACTTC; CDR3aa: CASGGRDSLNEQYF
v_gene: TRBV6-2/TRBV6-3; j_gene: TRBJ1-2; abundance: .; d_gene: .; CDR3nt: TGTGCCAGCAGTTACTTAGCTCTCTATGGCTACACCTTC; CDR3aa: CASSYLALYGYTF
v_gene: TRBV5-4; j_gene: TRBJ1-2; abundance: .; d_gene: .; CDR3nt: TGTGCCAGCAGTAGAATACCCCAGGCCGGGAATCTCTATGGCTACACCTTC; CDR3aa: CASSRIPQAGNLYGYTF
v_gene: TRBV5-1; j_gene: TRBJ2-3; abundance: once; d_gene: TRBD1; CDR3nt: TGCGCCAGCAGCTTCTACAGGGGTGGACAAGATACGCAGTATTTT; CDR3aa: CASSFYRGGQDTQYF
v_gene: TRBV5-4; j_gene: TRBJ1-2; abundance: .; d_gene: .; CDR3nt: TGTGCCAGCAGCACGGTGGGGGGTCCTCACTATGGCTACACCTTC; CDR3aa: CASSTVGGPHYGYTF
v_gene: TRBV28; j_gene: TRBJ2-1; abundance: .; d_gene: TRBD1; CDR3nt: TGTGCCAGCTCCTTAGACAGGGGGCTAGGCGATGAGCAGTTCTTC; CDR3aa: CASSLDRGLGDEQFF
v_gene: TRBV6-6; j_gene: TRBJ2-7; abundance: .; d_gene: .; CDR3nt: TGTGCCAGCATTCCCGGGGGTGCGGGATCCTACGAGCAGTACTTC; CDR3aa: CASIPGGAGSYEQYF
v_gene: TRBV11-2; j_gene: TRBJ2-1; abundance: once; d_gene: TRBD2; CDR3nt: TGTGCCAGCAGCTTAATGACTAGCGGGAGATTCCATGAGCAGTTCTTC; CDR3aa: CASSLMTSGRFHEQFF
v_gene: TRBV29-1; j_gene: TRBJ2-4; abundance: once; d_gene: .; CDR3nt: TGCAGCGCCCAGACTCTAGCCAAAAACATTCAGTACTTC; CDR3aa: CSAQTLAKNIQYF
v_gene: TRBV18; j_gene: TRBJ2-7; abundance: .; d_gene: TRBD1; CDR3nt: TGTGCCAGCTCACCCCCGGGGACAGGACCTTCCTACGAGCAGTACTTC; CDR3aa: CASSPPGTGPSYEQYF
v_gene: TRBV7-8; j_gene: TRBJ2-5; abundance: .; d_gene: TRBD1; CDR3nt: TGTGCCAGCAGCACGACGACAGGGGAAACGGAGACCCAGTACTTC; CDR3aa: CASSTTTGETETQYF
v_gene: TRBV9; j_gene: TRBJ2-7; abundance: .; d_gene: TRBD2; CDR3nt: TGTGCCAGCAGCGTAGCTTTCGGGAGGGCGGACGAGCAGTACTTC; CDR3aa: CASSVAFGRADEQYF
v_gene: TRBV6-2/TRBV6-3; j_gene: TRBJ2-5; abundance: once; d_gene: TRBD1; CDR3nt: TGTGCCAGCAGTGCCTTGGGGACAGGGCGCGAGACCCAGTACTTC; CDR3aa: CASSALGTGRETQYF
v_gene: TRBV27; j_gene: TRBJ1-6; abundance: .; d_gene: .; CDR3nt: TGTGCCAGCAGTTTGCAGCAGGGATATAATTCACCCCTCCACTTT; CDR3aa: CASSLQQGYNSPLHF
v_gene: TRBV27; j_gene: TRBJ2-3; abundance: .; d_gene: TRBD2; CDR3nt: TGTGCCAGCAGTCCCTACTCTAGCGGGAGTGGTAGCACAGATACGCAGTATTTT; CDR3aa: CASSPYSSGSGSTDTQYF
v_gene: TRBV6-2/TRBV6-3; j_gene: TRBJ2-1; abundance: .; d_gene: TRBD2; CDR3nt: TGTGCCAGCAGCGGTAAATCCCCCGGGACTAGCGTTTTAAATGAGCAGTTCTTC; CDR3aa: CASSGKSPGTSVLNEQFF
v_gene: TRBV28; j_gene: TRBJ1-3; abundance: .; d_gene: TRBD1; CDR3nt: TGTGCCAGCAGTCCGACAGGGTTTGGAAATGGAAACACCATATATTTT; CDR3aa: CASSPTGFGNGNTIYF
v_gene: TRBV5-5; j_gene: TRBJ2-7; abundance: .; d_gene: .; CDR3nt: TGTGCCAGCAGCTTTGCCCGGGGTTACTACGAGCAGTACTTC; CDR3aa: CASSFARGYYEQYF
v_gene: TRBV11-2; j_gene: TRBJ2-7; abundance: once; d_gene: TRBD1; CDR3nt: TGTGCCAGCAGCTTAGGACAGGGGGTCGCCTACGAGCAGTACTTC; CDR3aa: CASSLGQGVAYEQYF
v_gene: TRBV5-1; j_gene: TRBJ2-3; abundance: .; d_gene: .; CDR3nt: TGCGCCAGCAGCTTGGAGGGGGAGTGGGCAGGCCGCACAGATACGCAGTATTTT; CDR3aa: CASSLEGEWAGRTDTQYF
v_gene: TRBV11-2; j_gene: TRBJ1-2; abundance: few; d_gene: .; CDR3nt: TGTGCCAGCAGCCAAACGGACGGGAGTAACTATGGCTACACCTTC; CDR3aa: CASSQTDGSNYGYTF
v_gene: TRBV29-1; j_gene: TRBJ1-1; abundance: few; d_gene: .; CDR3nt: TGCAGCGCGGGGCGAGGGGACATGAACACTGAAGCTTTCTTT; CDR3aa: CSAGRGDMNTEAFF
v_gene: TRBV12-3/TRBV12-4; j_gene: TRBJ1-2; abundance: .; d_gene: .; CDR3nt: TGTGCCAGCAGACGGGACACGGACTATGGCTACACCTTC; CDR3aa: CASRRDTDYGYTF
v_gene: TRBV14; j_gene: TRBJ2-3; abundance: .; d_gene: .; CDR3nt: TGTGCCAGCAGCCAAGATTGGGACACCGATACGCAGTATTTT; CDR3aa: CASSQDWDTDTQYF
v_gene: TRBV3-1/TRBV3-2; j_gene: TRBJ1-6; abundance: .; d_gene: TRBD1; CDR3nt: TGTGCCAGCAGCGCGGGACAGGATAATTCACCCCTCCACTTT; CDR3aa: CASSAGQDNSPLHF
v_gene: TRBV28; j_gene: TRBJ1-3; abundance: .; d_gene: TRBD1; CDR3nt: TGTGCCAGCAACCCACAGGGGTTGAACACCATATATTTT; CDR3aa: CASNPQGLNTIYF
v_gene: TRBV18; j_gene: TRBJ2-2; abundance: .; d_gene: TRBD1; CDR3nt: TGTGCCAGCTCAACGACCGGGACAGACAACACCGGGGAGCTGTTTTTT; CDR3aa: CASSTTGTDNTGELFF
v_gene: TRBV18; j_gene: TRBJ1-2; abundance: .; d_gene: TRBD1; CDR3nt: TGTGCCAGCTCACCGCTAAATTCCGGGACAGGGGTCGGCTACACCTTC; CDR3aa: CASSPLNSGTGVGYTF
v_gene: TRBV5-1; j_gene: TRBJ2-1; abundance: .; d_gene: .; CDR3nt: TGCGCCAGCAGCCGGGCCGGGACTGGTTACAATGAGCAGTTCTTC; CDR3aa: CASSRAGTGYNEQFF
v_gene: TRBV6-5; j_gene: TRBJ1-1; abundance: .; d_gene: TRBD1; CDR3nt: TGTGCCAGCAGTTCCGGGACAGGGGTCGGGTACACTGAAGCTTTCTTT; CDR3aa: CASSSGTGVGYTEAFF
v_gene: TRBV6-2/TRBV6-3; j_gene: TRBJ1-2; abundance: .; d_gene: .; CDR3nt: TGTGCCAGCAGTTACATACCTGGACAGCCTCTTAACTATGGCTACACCTTC; CDR3aa: CASSYIPGQPLNYGYTF
v_gene: TRBV3-1/TRBV3-2; j_gene: TRBJ1-1; abundance: few; d_gene: .; CDR3nt: TGTGCCAGCAGCCAAATAGGGGCTGGGGCTTTCTTT; CDR3aa: CASSQIGAGAFF